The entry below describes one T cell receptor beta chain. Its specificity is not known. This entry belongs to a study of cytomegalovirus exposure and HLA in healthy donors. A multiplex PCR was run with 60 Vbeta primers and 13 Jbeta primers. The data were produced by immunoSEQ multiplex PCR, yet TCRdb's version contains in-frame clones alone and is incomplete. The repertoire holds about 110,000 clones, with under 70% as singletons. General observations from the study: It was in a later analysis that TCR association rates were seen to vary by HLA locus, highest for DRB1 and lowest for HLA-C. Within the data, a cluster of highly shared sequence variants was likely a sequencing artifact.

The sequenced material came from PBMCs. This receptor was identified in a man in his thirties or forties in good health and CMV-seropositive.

DNA for the CDR3: TGTGCCAGCAGCCGGACTAGCTACCAAGAGACCCAGTACTTC. Translated: CASSRTSYQETQYF. The rearrangement uses TRBV7-6 and TRBJ2-5, with TRBD2 matching 8 bases. J lost 0 bases, V lost 5 bases, and 2 bases had no gene match. Germline V gene sequence: CDR1 SGHVS, CDR2 FNYEAQ. This CDR3 spans 14 amino acids.